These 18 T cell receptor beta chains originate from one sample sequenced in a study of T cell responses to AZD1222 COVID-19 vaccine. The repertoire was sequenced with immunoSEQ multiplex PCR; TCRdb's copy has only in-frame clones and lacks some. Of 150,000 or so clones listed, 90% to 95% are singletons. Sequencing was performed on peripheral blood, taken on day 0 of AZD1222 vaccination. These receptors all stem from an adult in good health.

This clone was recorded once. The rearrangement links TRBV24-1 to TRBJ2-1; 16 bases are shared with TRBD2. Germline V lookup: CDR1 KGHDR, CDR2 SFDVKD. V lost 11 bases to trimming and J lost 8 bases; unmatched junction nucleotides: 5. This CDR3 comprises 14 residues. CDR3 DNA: TGTGCCAGGGGACTAGCGGGAGGGAGGGATGAGCAGTTCTTC. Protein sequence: CARGLAGGRDEQFF.

The CDR3 sequence: CATSGTSGRGSTDTQYF. CDR3 nucleotides: TGTGCCACCAGTGGGACTAGCGGGAGGGGTAGCACAGATACGCAGTATTTT. This chain connects TRBV24-1 to TRBJ2-3, with 15 bases aligning to TRBD2. This CDR3 comprises 17 residues. V gave up 5 bases and J gave up 0 bases; unmatched junction bases: 2. Germline V gene lookup returns CDR1 KGHDR and CDR2 SFDVKD.

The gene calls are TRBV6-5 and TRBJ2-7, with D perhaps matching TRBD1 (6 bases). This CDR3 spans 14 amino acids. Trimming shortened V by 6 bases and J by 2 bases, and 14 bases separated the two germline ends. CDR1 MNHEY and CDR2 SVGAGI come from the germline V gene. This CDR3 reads CASSPPGHPYEQYF. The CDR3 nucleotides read TGTGCCAGCAGCCCCCCGGGACACCCCTACGAGCAGTACTTC.

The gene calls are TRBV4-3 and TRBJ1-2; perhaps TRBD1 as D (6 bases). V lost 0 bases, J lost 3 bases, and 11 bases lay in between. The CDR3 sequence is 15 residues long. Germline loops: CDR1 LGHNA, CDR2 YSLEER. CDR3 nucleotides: TGCGCCAGCAGCCAAGATCAAGGGGGATACTATGGCTACACCTTC. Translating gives CASSQDQGGYYGYTF.

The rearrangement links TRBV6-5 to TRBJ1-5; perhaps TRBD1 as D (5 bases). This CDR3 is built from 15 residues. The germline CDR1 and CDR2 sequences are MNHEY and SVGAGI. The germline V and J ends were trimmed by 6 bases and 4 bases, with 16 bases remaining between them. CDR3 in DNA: TGTGCCAGCAGGCGGACACCACGGGGTAATCAGCCCCAGCATTTT. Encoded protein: CASRRTPRGNQPQHF.

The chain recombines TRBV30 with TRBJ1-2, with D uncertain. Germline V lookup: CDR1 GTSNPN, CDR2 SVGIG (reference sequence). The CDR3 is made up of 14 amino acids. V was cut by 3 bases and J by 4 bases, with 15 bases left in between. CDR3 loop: CAWSPQGLGYGYTF. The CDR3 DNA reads TGTGCCTGGAGCCCTCAAGGGTTGGGCTATGGCTACACCTTC. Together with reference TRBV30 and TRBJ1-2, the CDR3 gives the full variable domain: SQTIHQWPATLVQPVGSPLSLECTVEGTSNPNLYWYRQAAGRGLQLLFYSVGIGQISSEVPQNLSASRPQDRQFILSSKKLLLSDSGFYLCAWSPQGLGYGYTFGSGTRLTVV.

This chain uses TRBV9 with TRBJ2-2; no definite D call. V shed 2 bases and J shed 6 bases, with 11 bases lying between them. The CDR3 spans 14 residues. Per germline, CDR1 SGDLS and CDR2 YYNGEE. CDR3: CASSVVGSAGELFF. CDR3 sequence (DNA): TGTGCCAGCAGCGTCGTGGGGTCAGCCGGGGAGCTGTTTTTT. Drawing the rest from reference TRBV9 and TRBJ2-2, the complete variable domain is DSGVTQTPKHLITATGQRVTLRCSPRSGDLSVYWYQQSLDQGLQFLIQYYNGEERAKGNILERFSAQQFPDLHSELNLSSLELGDSALYFCASSVVGSAGELFFGEGSRLTVL.

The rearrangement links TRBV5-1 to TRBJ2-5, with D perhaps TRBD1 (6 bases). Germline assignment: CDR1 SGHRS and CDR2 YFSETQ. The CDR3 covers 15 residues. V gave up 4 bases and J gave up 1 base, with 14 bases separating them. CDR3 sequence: CASSPQGMGQETQYF. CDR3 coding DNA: TGCGCCAGCAGCCCACAGGGAATGGGCCAAGAGACCCAGTACTTC.

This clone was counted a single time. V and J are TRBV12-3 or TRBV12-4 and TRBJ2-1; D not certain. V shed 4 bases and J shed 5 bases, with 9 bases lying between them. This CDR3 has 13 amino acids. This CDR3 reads CASSSRVDNEQFF. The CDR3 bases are TGTGCCAGCAGTTCCCGGGTGGACAATGAGCAGTTCTTC.

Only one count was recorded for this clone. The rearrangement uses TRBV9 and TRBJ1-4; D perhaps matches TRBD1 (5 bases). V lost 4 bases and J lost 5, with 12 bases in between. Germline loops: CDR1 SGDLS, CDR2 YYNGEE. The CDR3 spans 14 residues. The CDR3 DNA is TGTGCCAGCAGCCCAGACAGTTCAAATGAAAAACTGTTTTTT. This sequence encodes CASSPDSSNEKLFF.

The CDR3 here is CASSFGDRPTYEQYF. The CDR3 bases are TGTGCCAGCAGCTTCGGGGACAGACCCACCTACGAGCAGTACTTC. This sequence joins TRBV7-2 and TRBJ2-7; 7 bases align to TRBD1. This CDR3 region has 15 residues. Trimming at V came to 3 bases and at J to 2 bases, leaving 7 bases not matched to a gene. Germline V gene lookup returns CDR1 SGHTA and CDR2 FQGNSA.

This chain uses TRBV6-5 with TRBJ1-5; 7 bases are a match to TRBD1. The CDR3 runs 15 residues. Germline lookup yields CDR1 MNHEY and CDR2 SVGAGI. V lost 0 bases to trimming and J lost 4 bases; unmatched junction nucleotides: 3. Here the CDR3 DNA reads TGTGCCAGCAGTTACTCCGGGACAGCGAATCAGCCCCAGCATTTT. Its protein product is CASSYSGTANQPQHF.

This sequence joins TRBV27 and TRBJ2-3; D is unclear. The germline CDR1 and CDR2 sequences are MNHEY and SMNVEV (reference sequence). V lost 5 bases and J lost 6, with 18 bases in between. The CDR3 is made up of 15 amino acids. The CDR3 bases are TGTGCCAGCAGTCCACCCGACCCGCTGGCGGATACGCAGTATTTT. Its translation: CASSPPDPLADTQYF.

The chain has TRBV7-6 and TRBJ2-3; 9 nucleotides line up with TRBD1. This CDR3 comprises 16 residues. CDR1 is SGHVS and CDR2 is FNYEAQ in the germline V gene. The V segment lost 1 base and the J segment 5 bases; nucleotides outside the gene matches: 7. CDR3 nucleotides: TGTGCCAGCAGCTTAGTCGGGACAGGGTATGGAGATACGCAGTATTTT. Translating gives CASSLVGTGYGDTQYF.

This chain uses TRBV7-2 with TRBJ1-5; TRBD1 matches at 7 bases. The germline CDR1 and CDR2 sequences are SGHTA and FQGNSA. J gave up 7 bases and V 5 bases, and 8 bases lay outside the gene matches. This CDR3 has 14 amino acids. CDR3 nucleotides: TGTGCCAGCAGCCCCCCAGGGGGGAACCAGCCCCAGCATTTT. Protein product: CASSPPGGNQPQHF. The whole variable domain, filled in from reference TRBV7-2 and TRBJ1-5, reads GAGVSQSPSNKVTEKGKDVELRCDPISGHTALYWYRQSLGQGLEFLIYFQGNSAPDKSGLPSDRFSAERTGGSVSTLTIQRTQQEDSAVYLCASSPPGGNQPQHFGDGTRLSIL.

This CDR3 reads CASSFDRGGPYEQYF. The CDR3 region has the DNA TGTGCCAGCAGCTTCGACAGGGGCGGACCCTACGAGCAGTACTTC. The V and J genes are TRBV11-2 and TRBJ2-7, with TRBD1 identical over 8 bases. The CDR3 is 15 residues long. V was clipped by 3 bases and J by 2 bases; unmatched bases: 6. Germline-derived CDR1 and CDR2 are SGHAT and FQNNGV.

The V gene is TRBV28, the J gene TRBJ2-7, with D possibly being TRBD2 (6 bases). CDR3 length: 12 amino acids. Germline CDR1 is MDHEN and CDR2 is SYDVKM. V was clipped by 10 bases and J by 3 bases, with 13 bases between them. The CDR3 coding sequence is TGTGCCATCGCTCTGGGGGGCTACGAGCAGTACTTC. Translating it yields CAIALGGYEQYF.

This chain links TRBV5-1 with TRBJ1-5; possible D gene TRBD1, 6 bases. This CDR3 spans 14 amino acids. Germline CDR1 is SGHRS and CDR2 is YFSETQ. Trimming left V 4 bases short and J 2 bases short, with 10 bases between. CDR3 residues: CASSQRGGNQPQHF. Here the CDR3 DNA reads TGCGCCAGCAGCCAGAGGGGGGGCAATCAGCCCCAGCATTTT.